These T cell receptor beta chains were read from a single sample in a study of blood T cell repertoires in COVID-19. Sequencing was performed with immunoSEQ multiplex PCR; in TCRdb, only in-frame clones are kept and a portion is missing. The table shows 150,000 to 200,000 clones, with 82% occurring only once. Input material: peripheral blood. The origin of the receptors is a woman aged 25 to 39 with acute or convalescent COVID-19. CDR3s include the opening cysteine and the closing phenylalanine or tryptophan. The order of the fields is clone size, V gene, J gene, D gene, CDR3 DNA, CDR3 protein. The D gene is left open where the match is weak. Only some rows state a clone size, as once, few, many or a class for expanded clones.

clone_size: NA; v_call: TRBV30; j_call: TRBJ1-2; d_call: NA; cdr3_nt: TGTGCCTGGAGCCAGGGATCTGGCTATGGCTACACCTTC; cdr3_aa: CAWSQGSGYGYTF
clone_size: NA; v_call: TRBV5-4; j_call: TRBJ2-3; d_call: NA; cdr3_nt: TGTGCCAGCAGCCTGGTGGGCAGTACCACAACAGATACGCAGTATTTT; cdr3_aa: CASSLVGSTTTDTQYF
clone_size: NA; v_call: TRBV27; j_call: TRBJ2-7; d_call: NA; cdr3_nt: TGTGCCAGCAGCCTCGGGGGAGGGGGGATGCGAGACGAGCAGTACTTC; cdr3_aa: CASSLGGGGMRDEQYF
clone_size: few; v_call: TRBV30; j_call: TRBJ1-6; d_call: TRBD1; cdr3_nt: TGTGCCTGGGGACAGGGTCCAAATTCACCCCTCCACTTT; cdr3_aa: CAWGQGPNSPLHF
clone_size: NA; v_call: TRBV19; j_call: TRBJ2-7; d_call: NA; cdr3_nt: TGTGCCAGTAGGGGGCATTTCTACGAGCAGTACTTC; cdr3_aa: CASRGHFYEQYF
clone_size: NA; v_call: TRBV5-6; j_call: TRBJ1-5; d_call: TRBD1; cdr3_nt: TGTGCCAGCAGCTTGGACAGGGGGCGGAATCAGCCCCAGCATTTT; cdr3_aa: CASSLDRGRNQPQHF
clone_size: NA; v_call: TRBV19; j_call: TRBJ1-5; d_call: NA; cdr3_nt: TGTGCCAGTAGTATAGGGGGAGGGCAGCCCCAGCATTTT; cdr3_aa: CASSIGGGQPQHF
clone_size: NA; v_call: TRBV27; j_call: TRBJ1-1; d_call: NA; cdr3_nt: TGTGCCAGCAGGGATGGGTCCTCAAGGGGGACTGAAGCTTTCTTT; cdr3_aa: CASRDGSSRGTEAFF
clone_size: NA; v_call: TRBV5-1; j_call: TRBJ2-6; d_call: NA; cdr3_nt: TGCGCCAGCAGCTTGTACTCAGGGATTCTCTCTGGGGCCAACGTCCTGACTTTC; cdr3_aa: CASSLYSGILSGANVLTF
clone_size: few; v_call: TRBV19; j_call: TRBJ2-1; d_call: NA; cdr3_nt: TGTGCCAGTAAAAGTAACGGGGGCTCCTACAATGAGCAGTTCTTC; cdr3_aa: CASKSNGGSYNEQFF
clone_size: once; v_call: TRBV19; j_call: TRBJ1-2; d_call: NA; cdr3_nt: TGTGCCAGTACCAGAGGAGGGACCTATGGCTACACCTTC; cdr3_aa: CASTRGGTYGYTF
clone_size: NA; v_call: TRBV19; j_call: TRBJ2-3; d_call: TRBD2; cdr3_nt: TGTGCCAGTAGTAAACTAGCGGGGGGCCTTGGAGATACGCAGTATTTT; cdr3_aa: CASSKLAGGLGDTQYF
clone_size: few; v_call: TRBV19; j_call: TRBJ1-1; d_call: NA; cdr3_nt: TGTGCCAGTACCTCGACAGCTGAAGCTTTCTTT; cdr3_aa: CASTSTAEAFF
clone_size: NA; v_call: TRBV7-2; j_call: TRBJ1-1; d_call: NA; cdr3_nt: TGTGCCAGCAGCTTAGTCCCCACGGTGGTCACTGAAGCTTTCTTT; cdr3_aa: CASSLVPTVVTEAFF
clone_size: NA; v_call: TRBV27; j_call: TRBJ2-3; d_call: TRBD1; cdr3_nt: TGTGCCAGCAGTTTATCTCCCATTTTCCGGGACAGGGTAACAGATACGCAGTATTTT; cdr3_aa: CASSLSPIFRDRVTDTQYF
clone_size: NA; v_call: TRBV11-2; j_call: TRBJ2-1; d_call: NA; cdr3_nt: TGTGCCAGCAGCTTAGCGGGGTACTCCTACAATGAGCAGTTCTTC; cdr3_aa: CASSLAGYSYNEQFF
clone_size: NA; v_call: TRBV12-3/TRBV12-4; j_call: TRBJ2-7; d_call: NA; cdr3_nt: TGTGCCAGCAGTTCTGTGTACTTC; cdr3_aa: CASSSVYF
clone_size: NA; v_call: TRBV4-2; j_call: TRBJ2-7; d_call: NA; cdr3_nt: TGTGCCAGCAGCCAAGATTTATCCGAGCAGTACTTC; cdr3_aa: CASSQDLSEQYF
clone_size: NA; v_call: TRBV6-5; j_call: TRBJ1-2; d_call: NA; cdr3_nt: TGTGCCAGCAGAACAGGGTATTTATCCTATGGCTACACCTTC; cdr3_aa: CASRTGYLSYGYTF
clone_size: NA; v_call: TRBV7-9; j_call: TRBJ1-4; d_call: NA; cdr3_nt: TGTGCCAGCAGCTTTGGAGGGGCGGTCGTTAATGAAAAACTGTTTTTT; cdr3_aa: CASSFGGAVVNEKLFF
clone_size: NA; v_call: TRBV11-2; j_call: TRBJ1-1; d_call: TRBD1; cdr3_nt: TGTGCCAGCAGCTTGCGGGACAGGGGAAGAACTGAAGCTTTCTTT; cdr3_aa: CASSLRDRGRTEAFF
clone_size: NA; v_call: TRBV28; j_call: TRBJ2-5; d_call: TRBD1; cdr3_nt: TGTGCCAGCAGCCGGGACAGACGCCAAGAGACCCAGTACTTC; cdr3_aa: CASSRDRRQETQYF
clone_size: NA; v_call: TRBV6-1; j_call: TRBJ1-1; d_call: TRBD1; cdr3_nt: TGTGCCAGCAGTGAGACAGGGAGGGAAGCTTTCTTT; cdr3_aa: CASSETGREAFF
clone_size: NA; v_call: TRBV9; j_call: TRBJ2-7; d_call: TRBD1; cdr3_nt: TGTGCCAGCAGCCGAACAGATGGGGACAGGACATTTCCTCGGCAGTACTTC; cdr3_aa: CASSRTDGDRTFPRQYF
clone_size: NA; v_call: TRBV11-2; j_call: TRBJ2-7; d_call: TRBD2; cdr3_nt: TGTGCCAGCAGCTTAGGTCCAGCGGGAGCCTACGAGCAGTACTTC; cdr3_aa: CASSLGPAGAYEQYF
clone_size: few; v_call: TRBV6-4; j_call: TRBJ2-1; d_call: NA; cdr3_nt: TGTGCCAGCAGTGAAGTCGGGGGCGGGAGCAATGAGCAGTTCTTC; cdr3_aa: CASSEVGGGSNEQFF
clone_size: NA; v_call: TRBV15; j_call: TRBJ1-1; d_call: NA; cdr3_nt: TGTGCCACCAGCAGAGATACAGGGTTGAACACTGAAGCTTTCTTT; cdr3_aa: CATSRDTGLNTEAFF
clone_size: NA; v_call: TRBV13; j_call: TRBJ1-1; d_call: NA; cdr3_nt: TGTGCCAGCAGCCGCCCAGGGGCGAACACTGAAGCTTTCTTT; cdr3_aa: CASSRPGANTEAFF
clone_size: NA; v_call: TRBV15; j_call: TRBJ2-5; d_call: NA; cdr3_nt: TGTGCCACCAGCAGAGAAACGGGCTGGAGGCAGGAGACCCAGTACTTC; cdr3_aa: CATSRETGWRQETQYF
clone_size: NA; v_call: TRBV28; j_call: TRBJ1-2; d_call: TRBD1; cdr3_nt: TGTGCCAGCAGTCTCGACAGGGGGTTCTATACGCCATACACCTTC; cdr3_aa: CASSLDRGFYTPYTF
clone_size: NA; v_call: TRBV19; j_call: TRBJ2-1; d_call: TRBD2; cdr3_nt: TGTGCCAGTAGTACTGGGACTAGCAACAATGAGCAGTTCTTC; cdr3_aa: CASSTGTSNNEQFF
clone_size: NA; v_call: TRBV18; j_call: TRBJ2-1; d_call: TRBD2; cdr3_nt: TGTGCCAGCTCACCACCTAGCGGGGGGGCCTACAATGAGCAGTTCTTC; cdr3_aa: CASSPPSGGAYNEQFF
clone_size: NA; v_call: TRBV5-8; j_call: TRBJ2-7; d_call: TRBD1; cdr3_nt: TGTGCCAGCAGCGCCCGGACAGGGGGCTATTACGAGCAGTACTTC; cdr3_aa: CASSARTGGYYEQYF
clone_size: NA; v_call: TRBV15; j_call: TRBJ1-5; d_call: NA; cdr3_nt: TGTGCCACCAGCATTCCCGGACGGACTAATCAGCCCCAGCATTTT; cdr3_aa: CATSIPGRTNQPQHF
clone_size: once; v_call: TRBV5-1; j_call: TRBJ1-1; d_call: NA; cdr3_nt: TGCGCCAGCAGCTTGGGAGTTGAAGCTTTCTTT; cdr3_aa: CASSLGVEAFF
clone_size: NA; v_call: TRBV5-1; j_call: TRBJ2-7; d_call: NA; cdr3_nt: TGCGCCAGCAGCTCAAGCAGAGGAAGGTCCCGCCGCTACGAGCAGTACTTC; cdr3_aa: CASSSSRGRSRRYEQYF
clone_size: NA; v_call: TRBV5-4; j_call: TRBJ2-3; d_call: NA; cdr3_nt: TGTGCCAGCAGTGGGAGTGGTCAGGGCACAGATACGCAGTATTTT; cdr3_aa: CASSGSGQGTDTQYF
clone_size: NA; v_call: TRBV13; j_call: TRBJ2-5; d_call: TRBD2; cdr3_nt: TGTGCCAGCAGCCTACGCCGGACTAGCGCGGAGACCCAGTACTTC; cdr3_aa: CASSLRRTSAETQYF
clone_size: NA; v_call: TRBV7-2; j_call: TRBJ1-5; d_call: NA; cdr3_nt: TGTGCCAGCAGCTTAGCGCAAGCGGATCCGACCCAGCATTTT; cdr3_aa: CASSLAQADPTQHF
clone_size: NA; v_call: TRBV6-5; j_call: TRBJ2-3; d_call: NA; cdr3_nt: TGTGCCAGCATCGGACTCGTTCCCACAGATACGCAGTATTTT; cdr3_aa: CASIGLVPTDTQYF
clone_size: NA; v_call: TRBV29-1; j_call: TRBJ2-5; d_call: NA; cdr3_nt: TGCAGCGTTGATAGGGACTCCGACCAAGAGACCCAGTACTTC; cdr3_aa: CSVDRDSDQETQYF
clone_size: NA; v_call: TRBV5-5; j_call: TRBJ1-1; d_call: TRBD1; cdr3_nt: TGTGCCAGCAGCACAGGGGGCATGAACACTGAAGCTTTCTTT; cdr3_aa: CASSTGGMNTEAFF
clone_size: NA; v_call: TRBV11-3; j_call: TRBJ2-1; d_call: TRBD2; cdr3_nt: TGTGCCAGCAGCTTAGGGGCCAGCGGGGGGGCCAAGGAGCAGTTCTTC; cdr3_aa: CASSLGASGGAKEQFF
clone_size: NA; v_call: TRBV21-1; j_call: TRBJ2-3; d_call: NA; cdr3_nt: TGTGCCAGCAGCAAGGGGCAAGATGGGGCAGGGATGGAAGCTGACGATACGCAGTATTTT; cdr3_aa: CASSKGQDGAGMEADDTQYF
clone_size: NA; v_call: TRBV6-5; j_call: TRBJ1-1; d_call: NA; cdr3_nt: TGTGCCAGCAAAAAAAGAGGAGGCACTGAAGCTTTCTTT; cdr3_aa: CASKKRGGTEAFF
clone_size: NA; v_call: TRBV19; j_call: TRBJ2-7; d_call: TRBD1; cdr3_nt: TGTGCCAGTAGTAAGACAGGGGAGAACGAGCAGTACTTC; cdr3_aa: CASSKTGENEQYF
clone_size: NA; v_call: TRBV18; j_call: TRBJ1-5; d_call: TRBD1; cdr3_nt: TGTGCCAGCTCACTCCGGGGGACAGGGGCAGGCAATCAGCCCCAGCATTTT; cdr3_aa: CASSLRGTGAGNQPQHF
clone_size: NA; v_call: TRBV27; j_call: TRBJ2-1; d_call: NA; cdr3_nt: TGTGCCAGCAGTTTCGGGGGTAAGGTAGCTTGGAATGAGCAGTTCTTC; cdr3_aa: CASSFGGKVAWNEQFF